This record covers a single TCR beta chain. Its specificity is unknown. The data were taken from a study of cytomegalovirus exposure and HLA in healthy donors. Study outcomes and limitations: A few chains linked to CMV were shown in vitro to be specific for CMV antigens. In terms of immune exposure information, only CMV serostatus was available.

Both 60 Vbeta primers and 13 Jbeta primers went into the PCR. This table comes from immunoSEQ multiplex PCR, and its TCRdb copy is limited to in-frame clones, with some not included. Among 200,000 to 250,000 clones listed, approximately 82% were seen once. V lost 10 bases and J lost 4; bases outside the gene matches: 12. CDR3 length: 15 residues. From germline, CDR1 is MNHEY and CDR2 SVGAGI. Source material: PBMCs. This chain links TRBV6-5 with TRBJ2-2; the match to TRBD2 covers 7 bases. This TCR derives from a male donor in good health and CMV-seronegative. CDR3 DNA sequence: TGTGCCACCCATGCTTGGGGGGGAAGCACCGGGGAGCTGTTTTTT. It translates to CATHAWGGSTGELFF.